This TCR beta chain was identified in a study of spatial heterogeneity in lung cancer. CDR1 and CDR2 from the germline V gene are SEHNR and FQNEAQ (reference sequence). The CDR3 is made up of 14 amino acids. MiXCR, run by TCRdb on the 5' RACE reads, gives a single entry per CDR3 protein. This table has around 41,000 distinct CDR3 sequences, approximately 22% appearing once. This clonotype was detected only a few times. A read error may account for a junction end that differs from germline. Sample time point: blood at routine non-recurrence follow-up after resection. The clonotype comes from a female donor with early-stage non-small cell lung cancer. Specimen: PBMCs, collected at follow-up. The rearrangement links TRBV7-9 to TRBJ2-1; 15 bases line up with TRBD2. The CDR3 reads CASSSGLAGGPNIF. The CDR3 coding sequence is TGTGCCAGCAGCTCAGGACTAGCGGGAGGGCCAAACATCTTC.